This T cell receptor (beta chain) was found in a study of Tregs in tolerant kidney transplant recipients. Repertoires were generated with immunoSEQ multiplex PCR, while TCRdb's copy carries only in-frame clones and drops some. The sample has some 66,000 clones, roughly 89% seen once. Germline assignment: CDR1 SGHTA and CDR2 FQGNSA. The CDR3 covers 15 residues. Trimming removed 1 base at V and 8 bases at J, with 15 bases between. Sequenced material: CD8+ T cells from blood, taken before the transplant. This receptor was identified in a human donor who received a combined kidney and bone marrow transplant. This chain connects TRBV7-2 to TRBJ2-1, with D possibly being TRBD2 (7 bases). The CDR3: CASSLGVGGAYEQFF. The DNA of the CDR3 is TGTGCCAGCAGCTTAGGGGTAGGGGGGGCCTATGAGCAGTTCTTC. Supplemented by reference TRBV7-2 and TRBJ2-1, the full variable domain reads GAGVSQSPSNKVTEKGKDVELRCDPISGHTALYWYRQSLGQGLEFLIYFQGNSAPDKSGLPSDRFSAERTGGSVSTLTIQRTQQEDSAVYLCASSLGVGGAYEQFFGPGTRLTVL.